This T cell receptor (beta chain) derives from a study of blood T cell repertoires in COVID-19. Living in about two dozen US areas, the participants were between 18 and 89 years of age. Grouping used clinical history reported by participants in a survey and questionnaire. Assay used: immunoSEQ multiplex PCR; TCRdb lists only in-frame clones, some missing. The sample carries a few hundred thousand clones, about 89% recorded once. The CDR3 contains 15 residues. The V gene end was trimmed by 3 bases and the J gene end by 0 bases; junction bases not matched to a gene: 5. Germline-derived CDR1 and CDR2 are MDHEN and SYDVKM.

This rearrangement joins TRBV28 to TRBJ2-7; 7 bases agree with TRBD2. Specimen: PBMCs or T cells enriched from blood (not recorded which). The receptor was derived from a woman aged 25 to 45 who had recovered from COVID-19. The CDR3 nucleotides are TGTGCCAGCAGTTTTTACGCGGGAGCCTCCTACGAGCAGTACTTC. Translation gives CASSFYAGASYEQYF.